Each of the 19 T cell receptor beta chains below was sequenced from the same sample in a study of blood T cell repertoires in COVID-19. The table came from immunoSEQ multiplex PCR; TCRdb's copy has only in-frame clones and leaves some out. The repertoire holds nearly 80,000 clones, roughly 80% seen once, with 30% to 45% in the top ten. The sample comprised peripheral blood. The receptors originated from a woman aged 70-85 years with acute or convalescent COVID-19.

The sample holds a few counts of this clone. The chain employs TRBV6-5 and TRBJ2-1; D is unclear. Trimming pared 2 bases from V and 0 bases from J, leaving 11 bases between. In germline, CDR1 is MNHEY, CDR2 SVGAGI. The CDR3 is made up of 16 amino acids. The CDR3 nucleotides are TGTGCCAGCAGTTACATATTTCCTACCTCCTACAATGAGCAGTTCTTC. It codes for CASSYIFPTSYNEQFF.

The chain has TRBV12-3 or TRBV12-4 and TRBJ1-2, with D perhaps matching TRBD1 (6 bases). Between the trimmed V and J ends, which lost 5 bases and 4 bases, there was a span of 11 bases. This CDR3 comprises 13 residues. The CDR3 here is CASSQGPSYGYTF. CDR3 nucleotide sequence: TGTGCCAGCAGTCAGGGGCCCAGCTATGGCTACACCTTC.

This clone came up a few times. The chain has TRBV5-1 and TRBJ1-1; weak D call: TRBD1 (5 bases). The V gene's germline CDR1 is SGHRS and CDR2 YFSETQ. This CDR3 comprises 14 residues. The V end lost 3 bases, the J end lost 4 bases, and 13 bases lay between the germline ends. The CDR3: CASSSHGRGTEAFF. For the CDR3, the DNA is TGCGCCAGCAGCTCGCACGGAAGGGGCACTGAAGCTTTCTTT.

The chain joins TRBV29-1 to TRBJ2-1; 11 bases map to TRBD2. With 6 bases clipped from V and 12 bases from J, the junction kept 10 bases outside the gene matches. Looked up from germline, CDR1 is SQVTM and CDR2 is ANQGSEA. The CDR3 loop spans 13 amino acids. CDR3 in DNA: TGCAGCGTGGGGACTAGCGGAGCAGATTGGCAGTTCTTC. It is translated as CSVGTSGADWQFF.

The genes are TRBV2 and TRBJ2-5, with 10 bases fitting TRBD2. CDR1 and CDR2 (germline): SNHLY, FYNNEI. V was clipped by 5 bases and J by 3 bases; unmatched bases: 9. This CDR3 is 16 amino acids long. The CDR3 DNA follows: TGTGCCAGCAGTCCTCTAGCGGGAGTCCGAAAAGAGACCCAGTACTTC. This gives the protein CASSPLAGVRKETQYF. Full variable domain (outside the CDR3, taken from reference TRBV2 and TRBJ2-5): EPEVTQTPSHQVTQMGQEVILRCVPISNHLYFYWYRQILGQKVEFLVSFYNNEISEKSEIFDDQFSVERPDGSNFTLKIRSTKLEDSAMYFCASSPLAGVRKETQYFGPGTRLLVL.

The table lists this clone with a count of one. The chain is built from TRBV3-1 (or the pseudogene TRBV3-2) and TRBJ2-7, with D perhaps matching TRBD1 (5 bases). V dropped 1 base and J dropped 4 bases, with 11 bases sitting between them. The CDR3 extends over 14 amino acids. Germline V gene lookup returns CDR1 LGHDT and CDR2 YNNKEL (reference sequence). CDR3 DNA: TGTGCCAGCAGCCAAGGGTTCAGGGCTTACGAGCAGTACTTC. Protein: CASSQGFRAYEQYF.

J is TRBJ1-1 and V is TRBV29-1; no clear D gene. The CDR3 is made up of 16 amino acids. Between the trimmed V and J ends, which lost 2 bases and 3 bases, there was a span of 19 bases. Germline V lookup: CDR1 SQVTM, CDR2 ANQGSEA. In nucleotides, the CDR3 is TGCAGCGTTGAAAGAGGGATCGAGTCTGGCCACACTGAAGCTTTCTTT. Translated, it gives CSVERGIESGHTEAFF.

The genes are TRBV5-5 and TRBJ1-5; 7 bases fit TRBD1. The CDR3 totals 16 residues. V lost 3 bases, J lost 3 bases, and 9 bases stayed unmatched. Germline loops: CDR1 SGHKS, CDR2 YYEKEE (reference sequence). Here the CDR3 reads CASSSRGDSYNQPQHF. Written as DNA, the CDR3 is TGTGCCAGCAGCTCTCGCGGGGACAGCTACAATCAGCCCCAGCATTTT. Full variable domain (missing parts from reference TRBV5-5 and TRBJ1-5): DAGVTQSPTHLIKTRGQQVTLRCSPISGHKSVSWYQQVLGQGPQFIFQYYEKEERGRGNFPDRFSARQFPNYSSELNVNALLLGDSALYLCASSSRGDSYNQPQHFGDGTRLSIL.

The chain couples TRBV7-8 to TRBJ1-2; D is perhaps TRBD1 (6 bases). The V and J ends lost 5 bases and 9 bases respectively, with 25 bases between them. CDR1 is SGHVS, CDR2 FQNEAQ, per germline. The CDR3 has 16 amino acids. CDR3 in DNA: TGTGCCAGCAGCCCCCCACAGGGAACCCACGGAAATAGCTACACCTTC. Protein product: CASSPPQGTHGNSYTF. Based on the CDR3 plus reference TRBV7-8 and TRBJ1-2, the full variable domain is GAGVSQSPRYKVAKRGQDVALRCDPISGHVSLFWYQQALGQGPEFLTYFQNEAQLDKSGLPSDRFFAERPEGSVSTLKIQRTQQEDSAVYLCASSPPQGTHGNSYTFGSGTRLTVV.

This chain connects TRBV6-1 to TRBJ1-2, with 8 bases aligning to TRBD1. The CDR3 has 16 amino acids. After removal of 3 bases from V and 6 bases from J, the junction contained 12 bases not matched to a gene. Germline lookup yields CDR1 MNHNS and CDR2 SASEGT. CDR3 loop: CASSEGTGGWRDGYTF. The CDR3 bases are TGTGCCAGCAGTGAGGGAACAGGGGGTTGGAGGGATGGCTACACCTTC.

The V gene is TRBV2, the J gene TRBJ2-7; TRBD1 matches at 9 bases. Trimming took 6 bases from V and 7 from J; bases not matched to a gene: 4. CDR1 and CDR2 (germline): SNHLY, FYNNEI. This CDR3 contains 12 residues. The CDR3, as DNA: TGTGCCAGCAGCGGACAGGGGCAAGAGCAGTACTTC. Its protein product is CASSGQGQEQYF.

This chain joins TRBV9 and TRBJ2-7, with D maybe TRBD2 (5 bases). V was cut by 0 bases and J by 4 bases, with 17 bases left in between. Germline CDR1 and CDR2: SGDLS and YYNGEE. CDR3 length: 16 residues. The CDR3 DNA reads TGTGCCAGCAGCGTAGGGGTGGGAGCCCCAAAGTACGAGCAGTACTTC. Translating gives CASSVGVGAPKYEQYF. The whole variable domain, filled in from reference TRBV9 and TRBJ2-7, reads DSGVTQTPKHLITATGQRVTLRCSPRSGDLSVYWYQQSLDQGLQFLIQYYNGEERAKGNILERFSAQQFPDLHSELNLSSLELGDSALYFCASSVGVGAPKYEQYFGPGTRLTVT.

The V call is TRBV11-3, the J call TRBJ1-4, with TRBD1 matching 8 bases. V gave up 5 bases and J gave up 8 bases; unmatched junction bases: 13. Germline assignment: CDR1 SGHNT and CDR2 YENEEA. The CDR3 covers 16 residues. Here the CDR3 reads CASSGRQGPVGEKLFF. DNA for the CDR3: TGTGCCAGCAGCGGCAGACAGGGGCCCGTAGGCGAAAAACTGTTTTTT.

The CDR3: CASSQDLSGEETQYF. DNA of the CDR3: TGTGCCAGCAGCCAAGATCTATCAGGCGAGGAGACCCAGTACTTC. V and J are TRBV3-1 (or the pseudogene TRBV3-2) and TRBJ2-5, with D unresolved. The V gene lost 0 bases and the J gene lost 5 bases, with 13 bases spanning the gap. Germline V lookup: CDR1 LGHDT, CDR2 YNNKEL (reference sequence). The CDR3 spans 15 residues.

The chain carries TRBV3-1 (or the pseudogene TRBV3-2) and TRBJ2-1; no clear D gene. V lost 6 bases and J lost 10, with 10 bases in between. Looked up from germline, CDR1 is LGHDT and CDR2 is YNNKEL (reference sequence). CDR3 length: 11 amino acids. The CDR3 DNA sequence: TGTGCCAGCAGTCAACGCAGGGAGCAGTTCTTC. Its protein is CASSQRREQFF.

CDR3 region: CATSAGSYEQYF. For the CDR3, the DNA is TGTGCCACCAGTGCCGGCTCCTACGAGCAGTACTTC. The rearrangement joins TRBV24-1 to TRBJ2-7; D unclear. CDR3 length: 12 amino acids. V was trimmed by 5 bases and J by 0 bases, leaving 4 bases between them. Germline lookup yields CDR1 KGHDR and CDR2 SFDVKD.

CDR3 coding DNA: TGTGCCAGCAGTGAGCAGGGGGCCGCCACCGGGGAGCTGTTTTTT. Its translation is CASSEQGAATGELFF. This sequence joins TRBV6-1 and TRBJ2-2, with 8 bases identical to TRBD1. Germline lookup yields CDR1 MNHNS and CDR2 SASEGT. This CDR3 has 15 amino acids. V trimming: 3 bases; J trimming: 4 bases; junction bases outside the gene matches: 4.

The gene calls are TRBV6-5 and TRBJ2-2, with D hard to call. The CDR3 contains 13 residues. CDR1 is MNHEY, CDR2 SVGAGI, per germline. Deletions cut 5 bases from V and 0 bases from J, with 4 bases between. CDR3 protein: CASSTANTGELFF. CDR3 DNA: TGTGCCAGCAGTACAGCGAACACCGGGGAGCTGTTTTTT.

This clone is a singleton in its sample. DNA for the CDR3: TGTGCCAGCAGCATGGACAGGATTAACACTGAAGCTTTCTTT. It translates to CASSMDRINTEAFF. V is TRBV6-2 or TRBV6-3 and J is TRBJ1-1, with TRBD1 matching 7 bases. This CDR3 region has 14 residues. The germline V gene has CDR1 MNHEY and CDR2 SVGEGT. V was pared by 6 bases and J by 2 bases, with 6 bases of the junction left unmatched.